This T cell receptor (beta chain) was identified during a study of CD8 T cells in Susac syndrome. Study-wide results and limits: The CD4+ T cell repertoires of Susac syndrome were found to show no clonal expansion.

With respect to this clonotype: Antigen specificity is unknown.

cDNA came from about 0.51 to 1 ug RNA primed by random hexamers. With immunoSEQ multiplex PCR, TCR beta CDR3 was amplified across 54 Vbeta and 13 Jbeta. TCRdb re-derived calls from the immunoSEQ multiplex PCR reads in MiXCR, one entry per CDR3 protein. Among about 170,000 distinct CDR3 sequences listed, approximately 95% were seen once. Germline V gene sequence: CDR1 MNHEY, CDR2 SVGEGT. Trimming pared 8 bases from V and 3 bases from J, leaving 5 bases between. This CDR3 contains 10 residues. The sequenced sample was CD4+ T cells from PBMCs. The rearrangement uses TRBV6-2 or TRBV6-3 and TRBJ2-7, with D uncertain. The receptor's source is a human donor with Susac syndrome. The CDR3 loop reads CASGRYEQYF. The CDR3 nucleotides are TGTGCCAGCGGTCGCTACGAGCAGTACTTC.